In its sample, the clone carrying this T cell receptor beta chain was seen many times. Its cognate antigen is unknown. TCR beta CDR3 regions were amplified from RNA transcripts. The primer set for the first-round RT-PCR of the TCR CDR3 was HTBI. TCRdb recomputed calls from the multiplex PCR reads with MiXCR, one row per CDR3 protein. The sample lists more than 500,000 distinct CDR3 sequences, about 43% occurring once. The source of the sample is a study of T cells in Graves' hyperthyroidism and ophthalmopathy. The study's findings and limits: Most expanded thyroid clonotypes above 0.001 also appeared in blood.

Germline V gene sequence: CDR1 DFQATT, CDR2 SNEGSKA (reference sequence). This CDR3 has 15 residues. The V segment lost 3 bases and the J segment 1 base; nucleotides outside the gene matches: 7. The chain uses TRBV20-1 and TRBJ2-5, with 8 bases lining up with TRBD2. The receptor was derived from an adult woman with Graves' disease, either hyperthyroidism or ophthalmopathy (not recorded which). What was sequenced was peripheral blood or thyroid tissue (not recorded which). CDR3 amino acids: CSASSETSVQETQYF. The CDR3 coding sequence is TGCAGTGCTAGTTCCGAGACTAGCGTCCAAGAGACCCAGTACTTC.